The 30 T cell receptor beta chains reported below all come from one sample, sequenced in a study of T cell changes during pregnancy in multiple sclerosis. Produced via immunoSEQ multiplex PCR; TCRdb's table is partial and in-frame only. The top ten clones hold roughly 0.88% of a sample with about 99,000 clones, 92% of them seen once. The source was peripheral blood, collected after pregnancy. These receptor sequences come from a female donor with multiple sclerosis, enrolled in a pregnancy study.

CDR3 in DNA: TGCGCCAGCAGCTTTACCCGGGGGGCACAAATTCCCTCGCAGTATTTT. Its translation is CASSFTRGAQIPSQYF. The chain recombines TRBV5-1 with TRBJ2-3; possibly TRBD2 for D (7 bases). The CDR3 sequence is 16 residues long. With 2 bases removed from V and 10 bases from J, the gap between germline ends came to 23 bases. Germline CDR1 and CDR2: SGHRS and YFSETQ.

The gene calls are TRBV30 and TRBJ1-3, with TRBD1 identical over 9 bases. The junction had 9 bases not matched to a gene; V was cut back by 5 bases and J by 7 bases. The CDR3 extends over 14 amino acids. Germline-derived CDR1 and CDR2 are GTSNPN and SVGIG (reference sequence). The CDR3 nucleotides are TGTGCCTGGTCAGACAGGGGGAATTTGAACACCATATATTTT. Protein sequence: CAWSDRGNLNTIYF. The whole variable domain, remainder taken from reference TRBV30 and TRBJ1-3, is SQTIHQWPATLVQPVGSPLSLECTVEGTSNPNLYWYRQAAGRGLQLLFYSVGIGQISSEVPQNLSASRPQDRQFILSSKKLLLSDSGFYLCAWSDRGNLNTIYFGEGSWLTVV.

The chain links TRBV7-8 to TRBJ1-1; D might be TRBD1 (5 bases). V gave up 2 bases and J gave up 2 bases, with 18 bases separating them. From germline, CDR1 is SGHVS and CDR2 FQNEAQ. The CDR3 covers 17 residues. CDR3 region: CASSLKGWGTFNTEAFF. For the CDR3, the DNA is TGTGCCAGCAGCTTAAAGGGGTGGGGCACCTTCAACACTGAAGCTTTCTTT.

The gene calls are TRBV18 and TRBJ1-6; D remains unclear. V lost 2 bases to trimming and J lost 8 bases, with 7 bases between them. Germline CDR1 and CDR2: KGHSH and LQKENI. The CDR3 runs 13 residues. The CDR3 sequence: CASSPGTDSPLHF. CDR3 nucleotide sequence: TGTGCCAGCTCACCAGGCACAGATTCACCCCTCCACTTT.

CDR3 protein: CASSFRGGTDTQYF. The CDR3 nucleotides are TGTGCCAGCAGTTTCAGGGGAGGCACAGATACGCAGTATTTT. This chain connects TRBV2 to TRBJ2-3, with a possible D match to TRBD1 (6 bases). The CDR3 loop spans 14 amino acids. V lost 5 bases to trimming and J lost 1 base, with 10 bases between them. CDR1 and CDR2 from the germline V gene are SNHLY and FYNNEI. Full variable domain (remainder filled in from reference TRBV2 and TRBJ2-3): EPEVTQTPSHQVTQMGQEVILRCVPISNHLYFYWYRQILGQKVEFLVSFYNNEISEKSEIFDDQFSVERPDGSNFTLKIRSTKLEDSAMYFCASSFRGGTDTQYFGPGTRLTVL.

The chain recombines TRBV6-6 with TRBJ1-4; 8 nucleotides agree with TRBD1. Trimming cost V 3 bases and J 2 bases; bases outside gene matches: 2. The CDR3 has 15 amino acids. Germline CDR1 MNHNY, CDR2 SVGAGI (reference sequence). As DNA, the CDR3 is TGTGCCAGCAGTTATGACAGGGGTACTAATGAAAAACTGTTTTTT. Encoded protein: CASSYDRGTNEKLFF.

DNA for the CDR3: TGTGCCTGGAGTTGGGGGGGGGATACGCAGTATTTT. Protein product: CAWSWGGDTQYF. The chain employs TRBV30 and TRBJ2-3; 7 nucleotides align to TRBD2. The CDR3 length is 12 residues. V was clipped by 2 bases and J by 6 bases; unmatched bases: 2. The V gene's germline CDR1 is GTSNPN and CDR2 SVGIG (reference sequence).

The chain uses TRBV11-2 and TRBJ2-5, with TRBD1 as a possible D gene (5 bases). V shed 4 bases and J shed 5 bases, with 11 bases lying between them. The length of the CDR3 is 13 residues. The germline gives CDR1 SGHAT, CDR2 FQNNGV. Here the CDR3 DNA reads TGTGCCAGCAGCTCCCCAGGGTCGGAGACCCAGTACTTC. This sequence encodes CASSSPGSETQYF.

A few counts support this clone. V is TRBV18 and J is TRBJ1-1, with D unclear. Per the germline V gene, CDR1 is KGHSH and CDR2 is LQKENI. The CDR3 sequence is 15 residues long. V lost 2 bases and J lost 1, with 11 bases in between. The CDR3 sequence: CASSPIGISNTEAFF. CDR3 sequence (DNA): TGTGCCAGCTCACCAATCGGTATCTCGAACACTGAAGCTTTCTTT.

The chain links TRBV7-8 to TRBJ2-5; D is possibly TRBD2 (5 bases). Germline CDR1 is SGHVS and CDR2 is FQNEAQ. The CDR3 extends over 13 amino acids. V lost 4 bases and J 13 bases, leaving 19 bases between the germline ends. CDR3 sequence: CASSYRGRSAVYF. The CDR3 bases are TGTGCCAGCAGCTATCGGGGAAGGTCTGCCGTGTACTTC.

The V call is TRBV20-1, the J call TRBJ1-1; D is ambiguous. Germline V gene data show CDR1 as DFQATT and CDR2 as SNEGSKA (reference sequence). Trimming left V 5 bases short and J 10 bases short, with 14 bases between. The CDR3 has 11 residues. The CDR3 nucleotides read TGCAGTGCTCGCGGGGATTGGGGAGCTTTCTTT. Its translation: CSARGDWGAFF.

Written as DNA, the CDR3 is TGTGCCAGTAGTACACAGGGGGGTGGCACTGAAGCTTTCTTT. Its translation: CASSTQGGGTEAFF. This chain uses TRBV19 with TRBJ1-1; the match to TRBD1 covers 8 bases. There are 14 residues in the CDR3. The trim removed 4 bases at V and 4 bases at J, leaving 5 bases unmatched. Germline CDR1 LNHDA, CDR2 SQIVND (reference sequence).

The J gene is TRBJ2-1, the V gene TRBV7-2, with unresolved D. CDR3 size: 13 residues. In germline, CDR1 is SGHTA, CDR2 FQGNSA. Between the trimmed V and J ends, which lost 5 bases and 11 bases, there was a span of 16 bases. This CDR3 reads CASSPDGVDKQFF. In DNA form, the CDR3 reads TGTGCCAGCAGCCCAGACGGCGTCGACAAGCAGTTCTTC.

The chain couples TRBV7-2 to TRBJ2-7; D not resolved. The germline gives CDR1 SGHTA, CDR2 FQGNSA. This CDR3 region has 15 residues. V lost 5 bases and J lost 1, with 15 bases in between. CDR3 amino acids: CASSVGPWPSYEQYF. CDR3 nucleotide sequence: TGTGCCAGCAGCGTAGGGCCCTGGCCTTCCTACGAGCAGTACTTC.

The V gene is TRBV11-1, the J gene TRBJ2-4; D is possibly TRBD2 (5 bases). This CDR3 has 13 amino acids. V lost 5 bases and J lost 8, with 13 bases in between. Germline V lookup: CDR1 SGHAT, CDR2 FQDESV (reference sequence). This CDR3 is CASSAGLGDIQYF. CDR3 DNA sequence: TGTGCCAGCAGCGCCGGACTCGGGGACATTCAGTACTTC.

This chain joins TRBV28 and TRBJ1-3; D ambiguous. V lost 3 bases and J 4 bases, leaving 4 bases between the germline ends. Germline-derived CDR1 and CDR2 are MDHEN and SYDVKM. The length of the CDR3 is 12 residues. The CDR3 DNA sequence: TGTGCCAGCAGTTTGGGCGGAAACACCATATATTTT. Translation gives CASSLGGNTIYF.

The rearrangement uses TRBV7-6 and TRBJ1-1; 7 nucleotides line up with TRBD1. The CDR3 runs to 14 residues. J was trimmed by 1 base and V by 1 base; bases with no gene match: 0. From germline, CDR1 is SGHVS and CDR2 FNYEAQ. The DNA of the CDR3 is TGTGCCAGCAGCTTAGGACAGGGGAACACTGAAGCTTTCTTT. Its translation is CASSLGQGNTEAFF. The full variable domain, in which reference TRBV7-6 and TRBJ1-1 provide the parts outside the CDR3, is GAGVSQSPRYKVTKRGQDVALRCDPISGHVSLYWYRQALGQGPEFLTYFNYEAQQDKSGLPNDRFSAERPEGSISTLTIQRTEQRDSAMYRCASSLGQGNTEAFFGQGTRLTVV.

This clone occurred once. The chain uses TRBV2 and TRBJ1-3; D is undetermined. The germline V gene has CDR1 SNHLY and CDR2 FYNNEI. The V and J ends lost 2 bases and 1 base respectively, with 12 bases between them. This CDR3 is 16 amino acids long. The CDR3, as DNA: TGTGCCAGCAGTGAAATCATCCAATCATCTGGAAACACCATATATTTT. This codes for CASSEIIQSSGNTIYF.

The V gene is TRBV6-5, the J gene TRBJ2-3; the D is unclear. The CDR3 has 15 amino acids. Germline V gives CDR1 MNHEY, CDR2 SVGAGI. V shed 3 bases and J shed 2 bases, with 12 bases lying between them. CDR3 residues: CASSYMGAITDTQYF. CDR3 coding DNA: TGTGCCAGCAGTTATATGGGCGCAATCACAGATACGCAGTATTTT.

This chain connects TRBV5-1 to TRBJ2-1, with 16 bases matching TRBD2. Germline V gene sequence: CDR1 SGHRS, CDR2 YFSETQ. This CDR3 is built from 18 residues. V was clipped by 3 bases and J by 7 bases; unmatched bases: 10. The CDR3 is CASSSGLAGGPGFNEQFF. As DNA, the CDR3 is TGCGCCAGCAGCTCGGGACTAGCGGGGGGGCCGGGATTTAATGAGCAGTTCTTC.

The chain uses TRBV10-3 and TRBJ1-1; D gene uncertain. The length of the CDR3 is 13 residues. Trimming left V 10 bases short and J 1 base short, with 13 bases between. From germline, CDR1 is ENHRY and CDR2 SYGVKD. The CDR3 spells CATKAGPNTEAFF. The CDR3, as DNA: TGTGCCACCAAGGCAGGCCCGAACACTGAAGCTTTCTTT.

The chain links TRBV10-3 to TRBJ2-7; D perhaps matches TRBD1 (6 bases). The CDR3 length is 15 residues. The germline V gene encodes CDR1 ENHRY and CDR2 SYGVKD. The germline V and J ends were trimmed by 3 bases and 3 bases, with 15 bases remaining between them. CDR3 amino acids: CAISDPRTANYEQYF. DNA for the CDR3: TGTGCCATCAGTGATCCCCGGACAGCCAACTACGAGCAGTACTTC.

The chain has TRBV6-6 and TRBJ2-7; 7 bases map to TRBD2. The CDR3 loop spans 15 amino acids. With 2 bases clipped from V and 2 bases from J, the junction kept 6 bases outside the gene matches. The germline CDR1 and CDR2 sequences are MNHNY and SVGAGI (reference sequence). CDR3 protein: CASSYLRGETYEQYF. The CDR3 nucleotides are TGTGCCAGCAGTTACCTTCGGGGGGAAACCTACGAGCAGTACTTC.

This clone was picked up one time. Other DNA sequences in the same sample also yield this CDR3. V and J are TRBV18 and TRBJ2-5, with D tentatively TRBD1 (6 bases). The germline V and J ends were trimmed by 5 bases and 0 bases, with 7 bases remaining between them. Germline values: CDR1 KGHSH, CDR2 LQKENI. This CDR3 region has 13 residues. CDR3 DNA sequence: TGTGCCAGCTCAAGGACAGACCAAGAGACCCAGTACTTC. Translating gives CASSRTDQETQYF.

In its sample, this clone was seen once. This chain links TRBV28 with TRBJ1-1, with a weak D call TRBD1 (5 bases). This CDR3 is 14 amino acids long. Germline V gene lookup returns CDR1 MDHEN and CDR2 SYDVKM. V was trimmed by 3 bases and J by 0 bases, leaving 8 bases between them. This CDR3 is CASSFSGMNTEAFF. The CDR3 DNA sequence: TGTGCCAGCAGTTTTTCAGGGATGAACACTGAAGCTTTCTTT.

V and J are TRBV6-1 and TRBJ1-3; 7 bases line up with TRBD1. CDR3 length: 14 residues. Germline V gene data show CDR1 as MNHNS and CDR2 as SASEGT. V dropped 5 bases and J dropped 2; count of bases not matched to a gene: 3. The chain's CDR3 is CASSSGTAGNTIYF. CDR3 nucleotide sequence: TGTGCCAGCAGTTCTGGGACAGCTGGAAACACCATATATTTT.

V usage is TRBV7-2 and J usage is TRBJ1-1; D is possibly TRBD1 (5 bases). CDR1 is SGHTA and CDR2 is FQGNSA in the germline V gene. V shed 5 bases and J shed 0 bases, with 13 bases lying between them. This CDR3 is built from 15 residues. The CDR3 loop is CASSQDSALNTEAFF. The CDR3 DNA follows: TGTGCCAGCAGCCAAGACAGCGCCTTGAACACTGAAGCTTTCTTT.

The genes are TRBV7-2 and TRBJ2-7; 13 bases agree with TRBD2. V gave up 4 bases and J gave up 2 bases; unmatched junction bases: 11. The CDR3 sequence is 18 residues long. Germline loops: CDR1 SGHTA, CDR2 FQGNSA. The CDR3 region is CASSWTPPGLAGPYEQYF. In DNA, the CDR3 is TGTGCCAGCAGCTGGACTCCCCCGGGACTAGCGGGACCCTACGAGCAGTACTTC.

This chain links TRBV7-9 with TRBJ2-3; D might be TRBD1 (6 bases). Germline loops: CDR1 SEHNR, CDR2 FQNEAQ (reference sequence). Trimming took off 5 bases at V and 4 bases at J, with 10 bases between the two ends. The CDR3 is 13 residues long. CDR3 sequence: CASSHTGSDTQYF. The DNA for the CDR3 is TGTGCCAGCAGCCATACAGGGTCAGATACGCAGTATTTT.

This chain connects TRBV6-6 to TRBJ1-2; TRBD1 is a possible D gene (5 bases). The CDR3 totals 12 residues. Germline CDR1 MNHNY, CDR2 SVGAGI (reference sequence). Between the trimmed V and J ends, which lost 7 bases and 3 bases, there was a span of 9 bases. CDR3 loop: CASNQGYYGYTF. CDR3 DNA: TGTGCCAGCAACCAGGGATACTATGGCTACACCTTC.